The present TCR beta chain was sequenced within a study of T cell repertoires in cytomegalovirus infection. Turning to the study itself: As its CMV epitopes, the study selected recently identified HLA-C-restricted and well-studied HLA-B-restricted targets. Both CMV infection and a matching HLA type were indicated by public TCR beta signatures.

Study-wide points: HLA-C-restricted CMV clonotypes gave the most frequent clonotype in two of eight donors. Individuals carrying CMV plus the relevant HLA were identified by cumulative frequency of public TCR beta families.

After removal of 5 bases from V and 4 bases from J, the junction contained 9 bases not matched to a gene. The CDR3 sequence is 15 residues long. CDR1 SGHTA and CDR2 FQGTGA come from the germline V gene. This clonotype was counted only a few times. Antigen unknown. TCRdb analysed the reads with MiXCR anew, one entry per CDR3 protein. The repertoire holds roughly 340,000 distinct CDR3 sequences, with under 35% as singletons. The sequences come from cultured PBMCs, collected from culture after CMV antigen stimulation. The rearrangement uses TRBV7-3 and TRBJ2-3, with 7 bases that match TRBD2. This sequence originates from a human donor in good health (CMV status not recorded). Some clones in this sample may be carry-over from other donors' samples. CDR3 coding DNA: TGTGCCAGCAGCCCCCTAGGGACTATTGCAGATACGCAGTATTTT. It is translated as CASSPLGTIADTQYF. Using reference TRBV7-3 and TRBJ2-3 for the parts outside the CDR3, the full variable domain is GAGVSQTPSNKVTEKGKYVELRCDPISGHTALYWYRQSLGQGPEFLIYFQGTGAADDSGLPNDRFFAVRPEGSVSTLKIQRTERGDSAVYLCASSPLGTIADTQYFGPGTRLTVL.